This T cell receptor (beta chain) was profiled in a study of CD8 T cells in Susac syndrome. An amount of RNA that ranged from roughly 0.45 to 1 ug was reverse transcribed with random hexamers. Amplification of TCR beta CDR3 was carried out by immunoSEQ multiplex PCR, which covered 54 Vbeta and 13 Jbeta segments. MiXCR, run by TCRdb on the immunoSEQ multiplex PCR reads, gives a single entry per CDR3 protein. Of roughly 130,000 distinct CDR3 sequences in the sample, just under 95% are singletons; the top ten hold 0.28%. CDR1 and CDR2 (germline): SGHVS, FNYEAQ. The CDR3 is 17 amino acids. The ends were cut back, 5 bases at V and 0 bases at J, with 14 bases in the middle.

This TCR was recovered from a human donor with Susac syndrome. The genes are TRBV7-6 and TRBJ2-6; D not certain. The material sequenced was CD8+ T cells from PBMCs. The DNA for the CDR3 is TGTGCCAGCAGCGAGGACCGTGAGTTCTCTGGGGCCAACGTCCTGACTTTC. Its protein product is CASSEDREFSGANVLTF.